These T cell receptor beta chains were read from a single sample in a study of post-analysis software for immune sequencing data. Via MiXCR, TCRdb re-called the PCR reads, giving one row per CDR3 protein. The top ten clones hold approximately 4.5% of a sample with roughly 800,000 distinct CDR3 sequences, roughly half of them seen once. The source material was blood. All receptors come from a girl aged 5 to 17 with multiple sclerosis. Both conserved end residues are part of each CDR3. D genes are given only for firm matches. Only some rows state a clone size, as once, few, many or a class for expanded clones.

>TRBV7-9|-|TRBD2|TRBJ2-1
CASRTSGTYNEQFF
TGTGCCAGCAGGACTAGCGGGACCTACAATGAGCAGTTCTTC
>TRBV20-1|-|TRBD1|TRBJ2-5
CSARDVGQGETQYF
TGCAGTGCTAGAGATGTAGGACAGGGAGAGACCCAGTACTTC
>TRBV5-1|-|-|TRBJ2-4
CASSLQMGTKNIQYF
TGCGCCAGCAGCTTGCAGATGGGGACCAAAAACATTCAGTACTTC
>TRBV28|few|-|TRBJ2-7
CASIGALRIEQYF
TGTGCCAGCATCGGCGCCCTGCGGATCGAGCAGTACTTC
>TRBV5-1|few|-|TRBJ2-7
CASSLGQDIYEQYF
TGCGCCAGCAGCTTGGGGCAGGACATCTACGAGCAGTACTTC
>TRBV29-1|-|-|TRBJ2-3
CSVVIQVDTQYF
TGCAGCGTTGTTATTCAAGTAGATACGCAGTATTTT
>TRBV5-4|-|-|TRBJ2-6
CASSPTRPGGANVLTF
TGTGCCAGCAGCCCAACTAGGCCGGGTGGGGCCAACGTCCTGACGTTC
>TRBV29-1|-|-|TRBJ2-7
CSVGPEAYEQYF
TGCAGCGTCGGACCCGAGGCTTACGAGCAGTACTTC
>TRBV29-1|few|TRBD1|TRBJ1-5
CSVGDSVDGNQPQHF
TGCAGCGTAGGGGACAGCGTCGATGGCAATCAGCCCCAGCATTTT
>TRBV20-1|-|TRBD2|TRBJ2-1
CSARSGSDNEQFF
TGCAGTGCTCGAAGCGGGAGTGATAATGAGCAGTTCTTC
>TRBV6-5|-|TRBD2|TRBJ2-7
CANSYGGSSYEQYF
TGTGCCAACAGTTACGGGGGGAGCTCCTACGAGCAGTACTTC
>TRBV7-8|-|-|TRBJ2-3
CASRSGGRVADTQYF
TGTGCCAGCAGGTCAGGGGGGCGGGTCGCAGATACGCAGTATTTT
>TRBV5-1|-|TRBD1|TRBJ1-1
CASSSGTAKNTEAFF
TGCGCCAGCAGCTCCGGGACAGCTAAGAACACTGAAGCTTTCTTT
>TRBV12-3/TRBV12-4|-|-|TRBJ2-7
CASSFVPGTFFDEQYF
TGTGCCAGCAGTTTCGTCCCAGGCACCTTTTTCGACGAGCAGTACTTC
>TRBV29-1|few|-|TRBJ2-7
CSVLGAGETYEQYF
TGCAGCGTCCTAGGGGCAGGGGAGACCTACGAGCAGTACTTC
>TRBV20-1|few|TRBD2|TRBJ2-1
CSAKRGEQFF
TGCAGTGCTAAGCGGGGTGAGCAGTTCTTC
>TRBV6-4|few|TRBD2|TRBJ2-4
CASSPSGGSSNIQYF
TGTGCCAGCAGCCCGAGCGGGGGGTCCTCAAACATTCAGTACTTC
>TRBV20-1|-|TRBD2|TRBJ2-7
CSAILSGRAVYEQYF
TGCAGTGCTATCCTTAGCGGGAGGGCCGTCTACGAGCAGTACTTC
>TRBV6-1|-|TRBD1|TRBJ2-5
CASRRGQEWETQYF
TGTGCCAGCAGGAGGGGACAGGAATGGGAGACCCAGTACTTC
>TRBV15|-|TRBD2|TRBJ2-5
CATWLAGLQQYF
TGTGCCACCTGGCTAGCGGGATTGCAGCAGTACTTC
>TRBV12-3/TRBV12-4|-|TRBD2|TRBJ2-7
CASQGGTLEQYF
TGTGCCAGCCAGGGAGGGACCCTCGAGCAGTACTTC
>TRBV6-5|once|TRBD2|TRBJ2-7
CASSRLALGEQYF
TGTGCCAGCAGTAGACTAGCGTTGGGCGAGCAGTACTTC
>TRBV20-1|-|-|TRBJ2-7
CSARPWDTQRSYEQYF
TGCAGTGCTAGACCTTGGGACACTCAGAGGTCCTACGAGCAGTACTTC
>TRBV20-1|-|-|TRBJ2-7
CSGTPPGGEQYF
TGCAGTGGGACCCCCCCCGGCGGCGAGCAGTACTTC
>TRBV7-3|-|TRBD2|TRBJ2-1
CASSLSPSGDYNEQFF
TGTGCCAGCAGCTTATCTCCTAGCGGGGACTACAATGAGCAGTTCTTC
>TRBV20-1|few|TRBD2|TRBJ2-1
CSARSSGGLSSSYNEQFF
TGCAGTGCTAGAAGTAGCGGGGGCCTTTCGAGCTCCTACAATGAGCAGTTCTTC
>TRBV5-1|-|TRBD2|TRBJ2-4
CASSFWGGKNIQYF
TGCGCCAGCAGCTTCTGGGGGGGCAAAAACATTCAGTACTTC
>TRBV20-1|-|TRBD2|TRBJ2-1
CSARLTSGYNEQFF
TGCAGTGCTAGACTGACTAGCGGGTACAATGAGCAGTTCTTC